This is a list of T cell receptor beta chains from one sample in a study of T cells in Graves' hyperthyroidism and ophthalmopathy. TCRdb re-derived calls from the multiplex PCR reads in MiXCR, one entry per CDR3 protein. In the table there are a few hundred thousand distinct CDR3 sequences, approximately 14% of which are singletons. Sequencing was performed on blood. The source of these receptors is a woman aged 25 to 39 with Graves' hyperthyroidism that later progressed to Graves' ophthalmopathy. Both conserved end residues are part of each CDR3. Fields, in order: V gene, J gene, clone size, D gene, CDR3 DNA, CDR3 protein. A D gene is named only where the DNA matches it firmly. The size entry is marked missing in some rows and otherwise reads once, few, many or a size class.

TRBV20-1	TRBJ2-1	many	TRBD2	TGCAGTGCTAGAACAGCTAGCGGCGTGGGAATGCAGTTCTTC	CSARTASGVGMQFF
TRBV12-3/TRBV12-4	TRBJ2-7	-	-	TGTGCCAGCAGTGGTGACAGGGTCAGGACTACCTTCTACGAGCAGTACTTC	CASSGDRVRTTFYEQYF
TRBV9	TRBJ2-1	-	TRBD1	TGTGCCAGCCAAGGCACAGGGGAGTTCGGTGAGCAGTTCTTC	CASQGTGEFGEQFF
TRBV10-1	TRBJ2-5	-	-	TGCGCCAGCAGTGGGACGGGAGACGGGACCCAGTACTTC	CASSGTGDGTQYF
TRBV19	TRBJ1-2	many	-	TGTGCCAGTAGTATACTGGGGGCGCAGTATGGCTACACCTTC	CASSILGAQYGYTF
TRBV7-2	TRBJ1-1	once	TRBD1	TGTGCCAGCAGCAACAGGGGGACCATGGGCACTGAAGCTTCCTTT	CASSNRGTMGTEASF
TRBV6-2/TRBV6-3	TRBJ1-2	many	-	TGTGCCAGCAGCCGCACAGCCTACTATGGCTACACCTTC	CASSRTAYYGYTF
TRBV13	TRBJ2-1	many	-	TGTGCCAGCAGCTTAGGCACCGAGGGCAGCTTGAAAAATGAGCAGTTCTTC	CASSLGTEGSLKNEQFF
TRBV29-1	TRBJ1-1	few	TRBD1	TGCAGCGTTGCATTACAGGGGGGCCGATTCACTGAAGCTTTCTTT	CSVALQGGRFTEAFF
TRBV20-1	TRBJ2-7	-	-	TGCAGTGCTACTCGGATAGCCTACGAGCAGTACTTC	CSATRIAYEQYF
TRBV9	TRBJ2-2	many	-	TGTGCCAGCAGCGCGTTCTTCACCGGGGAGCTGTTTTTT	CASSAFFTGELFF
TRBV7-8	TRBJ2-3	many	-	TGTGCCAGCAGCTTAGGTAGCGCTCCCGATACGCAGTATTTT	CASSLGSAPDTQYF
TRBV9	TRBJ2-5	many	-	TGTGCCAGCAGCGTAGACCAGCAGAAGACCCAGTACTTC	CASSVDQQKTQYF
TRBV30	TRBJ2-1	few	TRBD2	TGTGCCTGGAGTGTATCTCGAACTAGCGGATTCTACAATGAGCAGTTCTTC	CAWSVSRTSGFYNEQFF
TRBV19	TRBJ2-7	many	TRBD2	TGTGCCAGTAGTATTCAAGCGGGAGGCCCCTACGAGCAGTACTTC	CASSIQAGGPYEQYF
TRBV27	TRBJ1-2	many	TRBD1	TGTGCCAGCAGTTATTCGACAGGGACTAATGGCTACACCTTC	CASSYSTGTNGYTF
TRBV6-2/TRBV6-3	TRBJ2-5	many	-	TGTGCCAGCACCACCGGAGGGGAGACCCAGTACTTC	CASTTGGETQYF
TRBV6-1	TRBJ1-5	many	-	TGTGCCAGCAGAAAGAGGGTTGGAATTGGCAATCAGCCCCAGCATTTT	CASRKRVGIGNQPQHF
TRBV10-2	TRBJ1-5	-	-	TGCGCCAGCAGTGAGCGCCAGCTCATGGGGCAGCCCCAGCATTTT	CASSERQLMGQPQHF
TRBV19	TRBJ1-5	many	TRBD1	TGTGCCAGTAGTATTTCGGGGACAGATACTAGCAATCAGCCCCAGCATTTT	CASSISGTDTSNQPQHF
TRBV20-1	TRBJ2-7	many	-	TGCAGTGCTAGAGGGGGGAGTAGCGTGGGCGAGCAGTACTTC	CSARGGSSVGEQYF
TRBV2	TRBJ1-5	-	-	TGTGCCAGCAGAGGCAGTTCTAGCCAGCCCCAGCATTTT	CASRGSSSQPQHF
TRBV4-1	TRBJ1-5	-	TRBD1	TGCGCCAGCAGCCTGAGCTGGGACAGGGGGCATCAGCCCCAGCATTTT	CASSLSWDRGHQPQHF
TRBV28	TRBJ1-5	few	-	TGTGCCAGCAGCTTACAAAATCCAGGGTTAGGTCAGCCCCAGCATTTT	CASSLQNPGLGQPQHF
TRBV18	TRBJ2-6	-	-	TGTGCCAGCTCACCAATGAATTCAGGAGCTGGGGCCAACGTCCTGACTTTC	CASSPMNSGAGANVLTF
TRBV9	TRBJ1-2	-	-	TGTGCCAGCAGCGTCGAGGACAGAAACTATGGCTACACCTTC	CASSVEDRNYGYTF
TRBV2	TRBJ1-2	many	TRBD1	TGTGCCAGACCAAGGGACAGTTTAAATGGCTACACCTTC	CARPRDSLNGYTF
TRBV6-1	TRBJ1-2	many	-	TGTGCCACCTCCGGAGGAACAGTCTATGGCTACACCTTC	CATSGGTVYGYTF
TRBV28	TRBJ2-1	many	TRBD2	TGTGCCAGCAACACAGCGGCGGGAGGAACAAATGAGCAGTTCTTC	CASNTAAGGTNEQFF
TRBV20-1	TRBJ2-7	many	-	TGCAGTGCTAGGTTCCAGAATGACGAGCAGTACTTC	CSARFQNDEQYF
TRBV29-1	TRBJ2-7	many	-	TGCAGCGTTGAGGTAGGAGGGGTCGAGCAGTACTTC	CSVEVGGVEQYF
TRBV12-3/TRBV12-4	TRBJ1-1	many	-	TGTGCCAGCAGTTCCGCCCTGGGACGGATGAACACTGAAGCTTTCTTT	CASSSALGRMNTEAFF
TRBV6-1	TRBJ1-1	-	TRBD1	TGTGCCAGCACCCCCACTGCAGGGGGCCTTGAAGCTTTCTTT	CASTPTAGGLEAFF
TRBV6-2/TRBV6-3	TRBJ2-7	-	TRBD2	TGTGCCAGCAGTCAAACTAGCGGGCCTACCTACGAGCAGTACTTC	CASSQTSGPTYEQYF
TRBV7-3	TRBJ2-2	-	-	TGTGCCAGCAGCCCCCGTCTTACCGGGACACTAAGCGGGGAGCTGTTTTTT	CASSPRLTGTLSGELFF
TRBV7-9	TRBJ1-2	-	-	TGTGCCAGCAGCTCCCGGTGGGGGAACTATGGCTACACCTTC	CASSSRWGNYGYTF
TRBV5-1	TRBJ2-2	-	-	TGCGCCAGCAGCTTGGCAGGGGGCGATAGCGGGAGAGGGAACACCGGGGAGCTGTTTTTT	CASSLAGGDSGRGNTGELFF
TRBV12-3/TRBV12-4	TRBJ1-2	many	-	TGTGCCAGCAGTACGGGGGCTCCTGGCTACACCTTC	CASSTGAPGYTF
TRBV19	TRBJ2-1	-	-	TGTGCCAGTACCGCTAAACCTCGGGGCCCGAATGAGCAGTTCTTC	CASTAKPRGPNEQFF
TRBV3-1	TRBJ2-1	many	-	TGTGCCAGCAGCCACCTTGGACCACATAGCGATGAGCAGTTCTTC	CASSHLGPHSDEQFF
TRBV3-1	TRBJ2-4	many	-	TGTGCCAGCATGAGAGGGGGGGAAAACATTCAGTACTTC	CASMRGGENIQYF
TRBV19	TRBJ1-2	few	-	TGTGCCAGTAGTATCTGGGAGGGGTCGGCTTACCATGGCTACACCTTC	CASSIWEGSAYHGYTF
TRBV12-3/TRBV12-4	TRBJ2-3	many	-	TGTGCCAGCAGTTTACCCGACTCTTCTAGCACAGATACGCAGTATTTT	CASSLPDSSSTDTQYF
TRBV30	TRBJ1-1	many	-	TGTGCCTGCGGCGAGCCACGGGGGCAGGGTGAAGCTTTCTTT	CACGEPRGQGEAFF
TRBV5-1	TRBJ2-3	-	-	TGCGCCACCTCGAAGGAAGGGGTCAGGGCAGATACGCAGTATTTT	CATSKEGVRADTQYF
TRBV2	TRBJ2-2	many	-	TGTGCCAGCATGGTGGAGGCGTCCGGGGAGCTGTTTTTT	CASMVEASGELFF
TRBV10-3	TRBJ2-5	many	TRBD1	TGTGCCATCAGTGGGACAGGGGATGAAGAGACCCAGTACTTC	CAISGTGDEETQYF